This TCR beta chain appears in the sequencing data of a study of T cell clones after liver transplantation (dated by TCRdb to between 2018 and 2021). At the level of the whole study: The samples were obtained from ITN030ST, a randomized trial that attempted immunosuppression withdrawal within 2 years after liver transplantation. After a pre-transplant mixed lymphocyte reaction, TCRbeta sequencing was used to pinpoint donor-reactive T cell clones, which were subsequently tracked in post-transplant blood. As an antigen-independent comparator for donor-reactive sequences, third party-reactive TCRbeta sequences were also identified from pre-transplant MLRs. Of the eight recipients, a few were HCV-positive, while the remaining recipients had been transplanted for non-autoimmune, non-viral indications. The subjects received no induction therapy and were kept on standard immunosuppression until randomization at 12-24 months post-transplant. Tolerance was defined as complete immunosuppression withdrawal for at least one year with no rise in liver enzymes beyond twice the upper limit of normal. Blood samples were collected pre-transplant, then pre-randomization ahead of withdrawal, and finally post-randomization once withdrawal had either been completed or failed. The studied cohort comprised 8 liver transplant recipients, 3 classified as tolerant and 5 as non-tolerant. Study-wide conclusions, independent of this receptor: When repertoire turnover was accounted for, significantly reduced detection of donor-reactive sequences was found in 7 of 8 subjects for CD4 and in 8 of 8 subjects for CD8. Because no allograft tissue specimens were available, donor-reactive T cells may have migrated into the graft instead of being deleted. In two subjects, low numbers of available donor cells limited the measurable donor-reactive repertoire. A greater decline was seen for donor-reactive sequences than for third party-reactive sequences, suggesting partial antigen-specific deletion unrelated to withdrawal success. Conclusions were preliminary, limited by small, heterogeneous patient numbers and non-standardized post-transplant time points. Circulating donor-reactive CD4 TCRbeta sequences fell significantly post-transplant in most of the 8 subjects, irrespective of tolerance or HCV status.

On this clone: The target of this receptor is not known. There are no base qualities to consult, and no much larger clone falls within one base.

High-throughput TCRbeta CDR3 sequencing of frozen genomic DNA was performed by immunoSEQ, including PCR amplification, mapping, bias correction and internal controls. The original methods were these. Productive rearrangements were retained, and unique TCRbeta sequences were defined by the CDR3 nucleotide sequence together with the V and J gene. For a sequence to be called donor-reactive, it needed a frequency of at least 0.01% and at least 5-fold expansion in CFSE-low cells compared with unstimulated pre-transplant cells. To ensure at least 90% detection power, minimum frequency thresholds were set for each subject based on that subject's lowest-template unstimulated sample. Jensen-Shannon divergence between the top 1000 TCRbeta sequences post- versus pre-transplant served as the measure of repertoire turnover. Two-sided Fisher's exact tests were used to test for changes in the detection of donor-reactive sequences. Imported from immuneACCESS, the table was reduced by TCRdb to in-frame sequences with V and J called. These copies leave out some clones; in studies compared against another copy, an unresolved V gene accounts for under half, and the cause of the remainder is not known. The DNA gave D and trimming, while V, J and clone size come from that table. Within this sample are about 120,000 clones, with around nine tenths of them counted one time only. Jointly, the top ten make up about 0.8% of the sample.

Unstimulated PBMCs, after thawing, were stained for CD3, CD4 and CD8 and then FACS-sorted into CD3+CD4+ and CD3+CD8+ populations. All 8 studied subjects were randomized to immunosuppression withdrawal. The Qiagen DNeasy Blood and Tissue Kit was used to isolate genomic DNA. At the junction V is shortened by 1 base and J by 11 bases, with 18 bases in between. The CDR3 has 14 amino acids, counting the end cysteine and phenylalanine. Of the read, only the CDR3 DNA is kept; its 42 bases are in frame from base 1. Per the germline V gene, SGHRS is the CDR1 and YFSETQ is the CDR2. This TCR was sampled from a human patient who received a liver transplant. Following a transplant, some T cells may be graft donor cells, not patient cells. The sample consisted of CD4+ T cells from blood, taken 12 months after liver transplant. This chain joins TRBV5-1 to TRBJ1-1; the D gene identity is not certain. CDR3 protein: CASSLSVTSPGAFF. DNA sequence: TGCGCCAGCAGCTTGTCCGTGACCTCCCCGGGGGCTTTCTTT.